This T cell receptor beta chain was captured in a study of vaccination effects on CD4 cells after COVID-19. Background on the study: There were a few convalescent patients sampled both early and late after vaccination. Study-level results: Early timepoints after infection were absent, and convalescent patients were few in the study.

The culture ran for roughly ten days before CD4+ T cells were isolated. From March to December 2020, the person had a SARS-CoV-2 infection that was confirmed by PCR. Either the mRNA-1273 or the BNT162b2 vaccine was given to participants as two doses. Half-medium changes using IL-2 medium occurred on days 3 and 7. Sequencing used immunoSEQ multiplex PCR; TCRdb keeps in-frame clones, though not all of them. The data show around 50,000 clones, around 70% seen once. As for this clone: Its antigen remains unidentified.

V lost 0 bases, J lost 8 bases, and 14 bases lay in between. Looked up from germline, CDR1 is SGDLS and CDR2 is YYNGEE. The CDR3 is 14 residues long. This TCR came from a human donor who had a prior SARS-CoV-2 infection. The sample in question was CD4+ T cells from PBMCs cultured without peptide, obtained after COVID-19 vaccination. The chain combines TRBV9 with TRBJ1-2, with D uncertain. This CDR3 is CASSVDHGTGGYTF. The CDR3 DNA is TGTGCCAGCAGCGTAGATCACGGAACGGGAGGCTACACCTTC.